These 25 T cell receptor beta chains were all obtained from the same sample, sequenced in a study of T cell clones after liver transplantation. Profiled with immunoSEQ multiplex PCR; TCRdb holds only in-frame clones, not every one. The table shows tens of thousands of clones, with over 60% occurring only once. This sample comprised CD4+ T cells from blood, obtained at the 22-month timepoint. The receptors derive from a human patient who received a liver transplant. T cells may partly derive from the graft donor.

V usage is TRBV6-1 and J usage is TRBJ1-4; 9 positions agree with TRBD1. Germline CDR1 reads MNHNS; CDR2 reads SASEGT. This CDR3 has 17 amino acids. V trimming: 2 bases; J trimming: 7 bases; junction bases outside the gene matches: 11. In DNA form, the CDR3 reads TGTGCCAGCAGTGAAAGTCCCGGGACAGGGTTAGGTGAAAAACTGTTTTTT. Translated, it gives CASSESPGTGLGEKLFF.

V is TRBV4-2 and J is TRBJ2-7; 11 bases agree with TRBD2. Trimming at V came to 0 bases and at J to 0 bases, leaving 4 bases not matched to a gene. Germline V gene data show CDR1 as LGHNA and CDR2 as YNFKEQ. This CDR3 is 17 amino acids long. Written as DNA, the CDR3 is TGTGCCAGCAGCCAAGAGGGGACTAGCGGAAGCTCCTACGAGCAGTACTTC. It yields the protein CASSQEGTSGSSYEQYF.

The chain couples TRBV14 to TRBJ1-5, with TRBD1 matching 9 bases. J gave up 7 bases and V 4 bases, and 2 bases lay outside the gene matches. This CDR3 spans 13 amino acids. The germline V gene has CDR1 SGHDN and CDR2 FVKESK. The CDR3 protein is CASSLGQGQPQHF. CDR3 coding DNA: TGTGCCAGCAGCCTGGGACAGGGACAGCCCCAGCATTTT. The whole variable domain, remainder taken from reference TRBV14 and TRBJ1-5, is EAGVTQFPSHSVIEKGQTVTLRCDPISGHDNLYWYRRVMGKEIKFLLHFVKESKQDESGMPNNRFLAERTGGTYSTLKVQPAELEDSGVYFCASSLGQGQPQHFGDGTRLSIL.

V and J are TRBV4-1 and TRBJ2-7, with D perhaps matching TRBD1 (6 bases). CDR1 and CDR2 (germline): MGHRA, YSYEKL. The V gene lost 2 bases and the J gene lost 5 bases, with 37 bases spanning the gap. CDR3 size: 22 residues. CDR3 nucleotides: TGCGCCAGCAGCCAACCTTCTCTTAGATCTCCAGCAGGGGCTAGGGTAAGCAACGAGCAGTACTTC. It yields the protein CASSQPSLRSPAGARVSNEQYF.

This clone was seen only once. The rearrangement uses TRBV6-5 and TRBJ1-4; the match to TRBD1 covers 7 bases. Per germline, CDR1 MNHEY and CDR2 SVGAGI. The trim removed 6 bases at V and 7 bases at J, leaving 2 bases unmatched. CDR3 size: 12 residues. CDR3 protein: CASSRGGEKLFF. The CDR3 coding sequence is TGTGCCAGCAGCAGGGGGGGTGAAAAACTGTTTTTT.

J is TRBJ1-2 and V is TRBV29-1; 10 nucleotides line up with TRBD1. Germline V CDR1 and CDR2: SQVTM, ANQGSEA. The V gene end was trimmed by 6 bases and the J gene end by 3 bases; junction bases not matched to a gene: 4. This CDR3 region has 13 residues. The CDR3 sequence is CSVATGGDYGYTF. The CDR3 nucleotides are TGCAGCGTCGCGACAGGGGGCGACTATGGCTACACCTTC.

This clone was detected only a few times. The V call is TRBV10-3, the J call TRBJ2-5; weak D call: TRBD2 (5 bases). The germline CDR1 and CDR2 sequences are ENHRY and SYGVKD. The ends were cut back, 3 bases at V and 1 base at J, with 9 bases in the middle. The CDR3 length is 14 residues. The CDR3 DNA reads as TGTGCCATCAGTGACCCCGGGGTCCAAGAGACCCAGTACTTC. Protein sequence: CAISDPGVQETQYF.

The gene calls are TRBV28 and TRBJ1-3, with D perhaps TRBD1 (5 bases). This CDR3 has 16 amino acids. V dropped 2 bases and J dropped 2 bases, with 13 bases sitting between them. Looked up from germline, CDR1 is MDHEN and CDR2 is SYDVKM. In DNA form, the CDR3 reads TGTGCCAGCAGTTTAGTTGCAGGGCGGGCTGGAAACACCATATATTTT. This sequence encodes CASSLVAGRAGNTIYF.

This chain uses TRBV9 with TRBJ1-6; 8 positions match TRBD1. Germline V lookup: CDR1 SGDLS, CDR2 YYNGEE. The CDR3 has 14 amino acids. J lost 10 bases, V lost 0 bases, and 3 bases had no gene match. The CDR3 is CASSVAGGGSPLHF. CDR3 DNA: TGTGCCAGCAGCGTAGCAGGGGGCGGGTCACCCCTCCACTTT. Full variable domain (outside the CDR3, taken from reference TRBV9 and TRBJ1-6): DSGVTQTPKHLITATGQRVTLRCSPRSGDLSVYWYQQSLDQGLQFLIQYYNGEERAKGNILERFSAQQFPDLHSELNLSSLELGDSALYFCASSVAGGGSPLHFGNGTRLTVT.

The gene calls are TRBV7-2 and TRBJ2-7; D uncertain. CDR1 and CDR2 from the germline V gene are SGHTA and FQGNSA. CDR3 length equals 14 residues. Trimming shortened V by 1 base and J by 4 bases, and 11 bases separated the two germline ends. DNA of the CDR3: TGTGCCAGCAGCTTAGTTAGTAGCAGTTACGAGCAGTACTTC. Translated, it gives CASSLVSSSYEQYF. Drawing the rest from reference TRBV7-2 and TRBJ2-7, the complete variable domain is GAGVSQSPSNKVTEKGKDVELRCDPISGHTALYWYRQSLGQGLEFLIYFQGNSAPDKSGLPSDRFSAERTGGSVSTLTIQRTQQEDSAVYLCASSLVSSSYEQYFGPGTRLTVT.

This clone came up a few times. For the CDR3, the DNA is TGTGCCAGCAGCTCGGCGGTACAGAACTATGGCTACACCTTC. Translation: CASSSAVQNYGYTF. This sequence joins TRBV5-4 and TRBJ1-2; D remains unclear. Germline loops: CDR1 SGHNT, CDR2 YYREEE (reference sequence). V shed 3 bases and J shed 2 bases, with 11 bases lying between them. The CDR3 is 14 residues long.

This chain uses TRBV5-6 with TRBJ2-7, with D possibly called TRBD1 or TRBD2 (5 bases each). CDR1 and CDR2 from the germline V gene are SGHDT and YYEEEE. The CDR3 has 14 residues. V was shortened by 0 bases and J by 3 bases, with 10 bases between the two germline ends. CDR3 nucleotide sequence: TGTGCCAGCAGCTTGGGGGACGGTAACTACGAGCAGTACTTC. It specifies CASSLGDGNYEQYF.

This chain uses TRBV19 with TRBJ2-7; either TRBD1 or TRBD2 may supply D (5 bases each). Germline lookup yields CDR1 LNHDA and CDR2 SQIVND (reference sequence). V lost 3 bases, J lost 2 bases, and 11 bases lay in between. The CDR3 has 14 amino acids. CDR3 loop: CASSIRDGPYEQYF. The CDR3 nucleotides are TGTGCCAGTAGTATTCGGGACGGCCCCTACGAGCAGTACTTC.

For this clone: Lacking the conserved final phenylalanine or tryptophan, this CDR3 likely reflects a read error. No DNA is shown, since the ends of the CDR3 on it are uncertain; the CDR3 is the one TCRdb lists. CDR3 sequence reads: CASSQGSV. The rearrangement uses TRBV4-1 and TRBJ1-1. The CDR3 is 8 residues long, ends included. CDR1 and CDR2 (germline): MGHRA, YSYEKL.

The V call is TRBV7-6, the J call TRBJ1-6; 7 bases align to TRBD1. The trim removed 1 base at V and 6 bases at J, leaving 12 bases unmatched. The CDR3 totals 18 residues. Germline CDR1 SGHVS, CDR2 FNYEAQ. The CDR3 sequence is CASSLVADREGGNSPLHF. The DNA for the CDR3 is TGTGCCAGCAGCTTAGTTGCCGACAGGGAGGGGGGTAATTCACCCCTCCACTTT.

The chain is built from TRBV12-5 and TRBJ1-1; D uncertain. The V end was cut by 2 bases, the J end by 4 bases, with 14 bases between. The CDR3 length is 15 residues. CDR1 LGHNT and CDR2 FRNRAP come from the germline V gene. DNA for the CDR3: TGTGCTAGTGGTTTGATGGAGGGAGTAGGCACTGAAGCTTTCTTT. Its protein is CASGLMEGVGTEAFF.

The chain is built from TRBV7-2 and TRBJ2-1, with 15 bases fitting TRBD2. CDR3 length: 17 amino acids. With 6 bases clipped from V and 9 bases from J, the junction kept 12 bases outside the gene matches. Looked up from germline, CDR1 is SGHTA and CDR2 is FQGNSA. The CDR3 region has the DNA TGTGCCAGCAGTCTATCCGGACTAGCGGGGGGGCCTGGTGAGCAGTTCTTC. Translating gives CASSLSGLAGGPGEQFF.

The chain employs TRBV6-6 and TRBJ1-2; D ambiguous. V dropped 5 bases and J dropped 6 bases, with 16 bases sitting between them. Germline V gene sequence: CDR1 MNHNY, CDR2 SVGAGI (reference sequence). This CDR3 has 14 residues. In nucleotides, the CDR3 is TGTGCCAGCAGTACGACCGGGAAGCAGGATGGCTACACCTTC. It encodes CASSTTGKQDGYTF.

This clone has a handful of counts. The rearrangement joins TRBV4-1 to TRBJ1-1; no clear D. Trimming shortened V by 4 bases and J by 2 bases, and 20 bases separated the two germline ends. The CDR3 totals 17 residues. Germline lookup yields CDR1 MGHRA and CDR2 YSYEKL. CDR3 sequence reads: CASSPTNTVFRNTEAFF. The CDR3 DNA reads as TGCGCCAGCAGCCCCACGAACACGGTTTTCCGTAACACTGAAGCTTTCTTT.

The chain employs TRBV7-8 and TRBJ2-3; TRBD1 agrees at 7 bases. This CDR3 region has 14 residues. Germline assignment: CDR1 SGHVS and CDR2 FQNEAQ. V was clipped by 1 base and J by 4 bases; unmatched bases: 2. The CDR3 bases are TGTGCCAGCAGCTTAGAGACAGGGCCAGATACGCAGTATTTT. Its protein is CASSLETGPDTQYF.

The V gene is TRBV27, the J gene TRBJ1-1; D is ambiguous. CDR1 MNHEY and CDR2 SMNVEV come from the germline V gene (reference sequence). The CDR3 loop spans 11 amino acids. V was cut by 8 bases and J by 0 bases, with 4 bases left in between. CDR3 region: CASFMNTEAFF. As DNA, the CDR3 is TGTGCCAGCTTTATGAACACTGAAGCTTTCTTT.

This chain joins TRBV9 and TRBJ2-3; D unresolved. The CDR3 has 17 amino acids. With 0 bases removed from V and 0 bases from J, the gap between germline ends came to 14 bases. Germline-derived CDR1 and CDR2 are SGDLS and YYNGEE. The CDR3 DNA is TGTGCCAGCAGCGTAGCTTTGGCGCTGGATAGCACAGATACGCAGTATTTT. Translation gives CASSVALALDSTDTQYF.

This chain joins TRBV19 and TRBJ1-2, with D tentatively TRBD1 (5 bases). The CDR3 runs to 14 residues. Between the trimmed V and J ends, which lost 6 bases and 4 bases, there was a span of 15 bases. Germline values: CDR1 LNHDA, CDR2 SQIVND (reference sequence). CDR3 sequence reads: CASRDKRVSYGYTF. CDR3 bases: TGTGCCAGTAGGGACAAGCGGGTGAGCTATGGCTACACCTTC.

V is TRBV11-2 and J is TRBJ1-6; D is perhaps TRBD1 (5 bases). The V gene lost 4 bases and the J gene lost 0 bases, with 13 bases spanning the gap. The CDR3 spans 17 residues. Germline V lookup: CDR1 SGHAT, CDR2 FQNNGV. The CDR3 bases are TGTGCCAGCAGCTGGGGGTCTTCCCGCTCCTATAATTCACCCCTCCACTTT. Translation gives CASSWGSSRSYNSPLHF.

The chain combines TRBV28 with TRBJ2-7; D is undetermined. V lost 5 bases and J 3 bases, leaving 11 bases between the germline ends. From germline, CDR1 is MDHEN and CDR2 SYDVKM. This CDR3 is built from 13 residues. CDR3 bases: TGTGCCAGCAGTCCGCCCCCGAACTACGAGCAGTACTTC. It yields the protein CASSPPPNYEQYF.